A selection of T cell receptor beta chains follows, all from one sample in a study of OX40 agonist ivuxolimab in advanced cancers. The method was immunoSEQ multiplex PCR; TCRdb's version includes in-frame clones alone and lacks a portion of them. The table records around 82,000 clones, almost 90% of them present only once. The material sequenced was CD4+ or CD8+ T cells sorted from blood, taken in a trial of the OX40 agonist ivuxolimab. Receptor source: an adult with an advanced solid tumor such as melanoma, head and neck, liver or kidney cancer. Both conserved end residues are part of each CDR3. Clone size is given for some rows only: seen once, a few or many times, or a class if the clone is expanded.

.	TRBV9	TRBJ2-5	CASSVSGRYQETQYF
.	TRBV15	TRBJ2-7	CATSRDGTANYEQYF
.	TRBV5-6	TRBJ1-5	CASSYRASYQPQHF
.	TRBV11-3	TRBJ2-7	CASSPGLPPYEQYF
few	TRBV9	TRBJ2-1	CASSALAGVEYNEQFF
.	TRBV7-9	TRBJ2-1	CASSSRTSGYNEQFF
.	TRBV7-6	TRBJ2-1	CASSLGGVYNEQFF
.	TRBV6-1	TRBJ1-2	CASREAGGLYGYTF
once	TRBV9	TRBJ2-3	CASSVEGGTDTQYF
once	TRBV28	TRBJ2-7	CASTPAGTYEQYF
.	TRBV11-2	TRBJ1-2	CASSSDRGGYGYTF
.	TRBV7-9	TRBJ1-2	CASSSWGHGYTF
.	TRBV28	TRBJ2-5	CASRGGGETQYF
.	TRBV9	TRBJ2-1	CASSVGGPYNEQFF
.	TRBV7-2	TRBJ2-3	CASSLGRGTGVTDTQYF
.	TRBV19	TRBJ1-3	CASSMGNGRYSGNTIYF
.	TRBV7-7	TRBJ2-5	CASSSGSETQYF
.	TRBV4-2	TRBJ2-1	CASSQDAGTSYNEQFF
.	TRBV7-2	TRBJ2-3	CASSRDRATDTQYF
once	TRBV2	TRBJ2-5	CASSEPGVGTQYF
.	TRBV29-1	TRBJ2-3	CSVGGTSGSIQDTQYF
.	TRBV7-2	TRBJ1-5	CASSPGQGYQPQHF